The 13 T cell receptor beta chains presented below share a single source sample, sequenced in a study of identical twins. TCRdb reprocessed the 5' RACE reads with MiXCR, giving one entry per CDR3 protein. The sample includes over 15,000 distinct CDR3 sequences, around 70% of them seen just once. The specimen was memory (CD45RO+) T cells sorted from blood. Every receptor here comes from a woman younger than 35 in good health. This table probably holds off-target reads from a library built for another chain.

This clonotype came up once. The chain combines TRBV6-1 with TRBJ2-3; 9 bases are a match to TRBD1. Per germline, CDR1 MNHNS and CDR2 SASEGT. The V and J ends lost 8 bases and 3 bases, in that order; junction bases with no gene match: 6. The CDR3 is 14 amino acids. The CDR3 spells CASGRTGVTDTQYF. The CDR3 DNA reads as TGTGCCAGCGGCAGGACAGGGGTGACAGATACGCAGTATTTT.

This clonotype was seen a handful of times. The DNA of the CDR3 is TGTGCCAGCACGGAGTCTCGGAATGAGCAGTTCTTC. Protein product: CASTESRNEQFF. The chain carries TRBV6-2 or TRBV6-3 and TRBJ2-1; D unclear. CDR1 and CDR2 from the germline V gene are MNHEY and SVGEGT. Between the trimmed V and J ends, which lost 7 bases and 7 bases, there was a span of 11 bases. CDR3 size: 12 residues.

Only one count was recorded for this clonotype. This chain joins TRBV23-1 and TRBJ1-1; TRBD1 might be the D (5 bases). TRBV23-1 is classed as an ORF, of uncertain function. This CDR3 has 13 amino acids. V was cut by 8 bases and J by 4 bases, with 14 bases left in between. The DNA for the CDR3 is TGCGCCAGCCCCCCCCGGGGGGGCACTGAAGCTTTCTTT. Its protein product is CASPPRGGTEAFF.

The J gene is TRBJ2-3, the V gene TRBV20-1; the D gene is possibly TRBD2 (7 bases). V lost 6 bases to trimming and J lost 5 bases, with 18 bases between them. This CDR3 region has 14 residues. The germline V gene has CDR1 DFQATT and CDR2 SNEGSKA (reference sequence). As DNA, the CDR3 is TGCAGTGCCCATGGGGGGGCGGCGGGAGATACGCAGTATTTT. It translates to CSAHGGAAGDTQYF.

Here the CDR3 DNA reads TGTGCCAGCAGTTCCCGACAGGGGTCGTCTAATGAGCAGTTCTTC. It encodes CASSSRQGSSNEQFF. The rearrangement joins TRBV25-1 to TRBJ2-1; TRBD1 agrees at 8 bases. Losses at the gene ends were 5 bases for V and 7 bases for J; bases not matched to a gene: 10. CDR1 and CDR2 (germline): MGHDK, SYGVNS. The CDR3 totals 15 residues.

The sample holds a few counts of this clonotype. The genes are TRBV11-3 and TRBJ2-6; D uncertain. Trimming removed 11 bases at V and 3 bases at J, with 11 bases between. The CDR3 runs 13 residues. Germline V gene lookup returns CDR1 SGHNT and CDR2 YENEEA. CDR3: CAQKEGGANVLTF. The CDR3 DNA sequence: TGTGCCCAGAAGGAAGGTGGGGCCAACGTCCTGACTTTC.

The DNA of the CDR3 is TGTGCCAGCAGCTTACATGACCACGAGCAGTACTTC. Translation gives CASSLHDHEQYF. The chain employs TRBV7-6 and TRBJ2-7; D gene unclear. CDR3 length: 12 residues. Trimming removed 2 bases from V and 5 bases from J, with 7 bases in between. Germline V CDR1 and CDR2: SGHVS, FNYEAQ.

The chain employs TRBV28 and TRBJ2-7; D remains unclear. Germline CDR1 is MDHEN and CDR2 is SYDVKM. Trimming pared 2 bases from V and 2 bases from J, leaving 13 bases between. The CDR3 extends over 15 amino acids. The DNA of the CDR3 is TGTGCCAGCAGTTTAGTGCCTTCCCGCCCCTACGAGCAGTACTTC. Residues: CASSLVPSRPYEQYF.

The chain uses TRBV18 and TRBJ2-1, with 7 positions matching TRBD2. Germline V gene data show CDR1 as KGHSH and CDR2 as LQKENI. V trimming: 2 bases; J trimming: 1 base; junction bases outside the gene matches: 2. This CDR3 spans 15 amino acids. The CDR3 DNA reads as TGTGCCAGCTCACCAAGTAGCGGGTCCTACAATGAGCAGTTCTTC. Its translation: CASSPSSGSYNEQFF.

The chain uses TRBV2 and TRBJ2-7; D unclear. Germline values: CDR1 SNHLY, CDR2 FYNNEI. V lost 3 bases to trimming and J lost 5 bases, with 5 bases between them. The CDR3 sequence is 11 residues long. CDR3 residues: CASSDPDEQYF. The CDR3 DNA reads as TGTGCCAGCAGTGACCCGGACGAGCAGTACTTC.

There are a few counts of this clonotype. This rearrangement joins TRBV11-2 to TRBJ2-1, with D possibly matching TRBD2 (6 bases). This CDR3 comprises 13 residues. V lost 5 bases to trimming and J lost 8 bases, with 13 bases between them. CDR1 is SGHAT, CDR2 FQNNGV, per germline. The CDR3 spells CASSLQRLDEQFF. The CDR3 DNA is TGTGCCAGCAGCCTTCAACGACTAGATGAGCAGTTCTTC.

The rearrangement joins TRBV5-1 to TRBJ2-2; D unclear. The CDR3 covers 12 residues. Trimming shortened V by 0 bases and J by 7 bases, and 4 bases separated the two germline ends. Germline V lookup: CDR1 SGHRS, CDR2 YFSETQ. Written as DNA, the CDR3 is TGCGCCAGCAGCTTGGAGATCGGGGAGCTGTTTTTT. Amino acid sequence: CASSLEIGELFF.

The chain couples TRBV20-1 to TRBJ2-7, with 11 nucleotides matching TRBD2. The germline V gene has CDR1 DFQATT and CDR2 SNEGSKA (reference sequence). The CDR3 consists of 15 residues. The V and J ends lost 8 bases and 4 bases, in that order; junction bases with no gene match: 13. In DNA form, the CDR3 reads TGCAGTACCAAGGAAGACACTAGCGGGAGATACGAGCAGTACTTC. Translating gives CSTKEDTSGRYEQYF.